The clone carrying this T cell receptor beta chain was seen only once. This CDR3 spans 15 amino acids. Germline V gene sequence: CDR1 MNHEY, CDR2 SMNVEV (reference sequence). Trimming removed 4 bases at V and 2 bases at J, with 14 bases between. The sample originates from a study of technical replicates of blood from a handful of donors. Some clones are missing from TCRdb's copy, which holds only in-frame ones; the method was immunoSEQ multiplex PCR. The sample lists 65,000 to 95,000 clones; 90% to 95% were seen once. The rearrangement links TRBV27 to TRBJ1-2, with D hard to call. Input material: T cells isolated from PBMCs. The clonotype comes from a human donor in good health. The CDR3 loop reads CASSSPERGNYGYTF. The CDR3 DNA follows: TGTGCCAGCAGTTCCCCAGAGCGGGGAAACTATGGCTACACCTTC.